This T cell receptor (beta chain) was sequenced for a study of T cell changes during pregnancy in multiple sclerosis (dated 2019 in TCRdb). For the study in its entirety: The study examined how the T cell repertoire changed over the course of pregnancy in women with multiple sclerosis.

Counted from cysteine to phenylalanine, this CDR3 has 16 amino acids. Only the CDR3 portion is preserved as DNA: 48 bases, with reading frame beginning at the first base. V loses 4 bases at its end and J loses 7 bases; junction bases beyond the gene matches: 12. The germline V gene (reference sequence) specifies MNHEY as CDR1 and SMNVEV as CDR2. The library was obtained by the immunoSEQ multiplex PCR assay. TCRdb took this table from immuneACCESS and kept in-frame rearrangements with V and J called. Such tables lack part of the clones; where checked against another copy, unresolved V genes explain under half of the gap, and the rest is unexplained. In this sample the table shows 100,000 or so clones, almost 95% of which occur a single time. Roughly 0.9% of the sample is taken by the ten largest. Concerning this clone itself: This receptor's antigen is unknown. Nothing much larger sits one base from this clone, and base qualities are not available.

The sample consisted of peripheral blood, taken before pregnancy. The TCR was taken from a female donor with multiple sclerosis, enrolled in a pregnancy study. The receptor chain draws on TRBV27 and TRBJ1-5, with 8 central nucleotides matching TRBD1. Read as DNA, the sequence is TGTGCCAGCAGTTCCCGCCTGGACAGGGCAAAACAGCCCCAGCATTTT. It encodes CASSSRLDRAKQPQHF.